Following are 23 T cell receptor beta chains from one sample sequenced in a study of cytomegalovirus exposure and HLA in healthy donors. Repertoires were generated with immunoSEQ multiplex PCR, while TCRdb's copy carries only in-frame clones and drops some. The sample yields roughly 150,000 clones, 85% to 90% seen once. Sequencing input: PBMCs. The source of these receptors is a woman aged 18-29 years in good health and CMV-seropositive.

The chain uses TRBV7-2 and TRBJ1-2; D is possibly TRBD1 (5 bases). V dropped 0 bases and J dropped 4 bases, with 12 bases sitting between them. This CDR3 spans 15 amino acids. Looked up from germline, CDR1 is SGHTA and CDR2 is FQGNSA. The CDR3 loop is CASSLAAGGGYGYTF. The CDR3 coding sequence is TGTGCCAGCAGCTTAGCGGCGGGGGGAGGCTATGGCTACACCTTC. The full variable domain, its missing parts supplied by reference TRBV7-2 and TRBJ1-2, is GAGVSQSPSNKVTEKGKDVELRCDPISGHTALYWYRQSLGQGLEFLIYFQGNSAPDKSGLPSDRFSAERTGGSVSTLTIQRTQQEDSAVYLCASSLAAGGGYGYTFGSGTRLTVV.

This rearrangement joins TRBV29-1 to TRBJ2-7; tentative D call: TRBD1 (7 bases). The CDR3 spans 12 residues. The germline V and J ends were trimmed by 7 bases and 0 bases, with 10 bases remaining between them. Germline V gene data show CDR1 as SQVTM and CDR2 as ANQGSEA. CDR3 DNA: TGCAGCGGGCGGGACAGCTCCTACGAGCAGTACTTC. This encodes CSGRDSSYEQYF.

The chain combines TRBV19 with TRBJ1-1, with D maybe TRBD1 (5 bases). The CDR3 is 13 residues long. Per the germline V gene, CDR1 is LNHDA and CDR2 is SQIVND (reference sequence). V was pared by 9 bases and J by 2 bases, with 13 bases between. This CDR3 is CASLRGGNTEAFF. CDR3 DNA: TGTGCCAGCTTAAGGGGCGGTAACACTGAAGCTTTCTTT.

This clone appeared a single time. The J gene is TRBJ2-2, the V gene TRBV5-6, with 10 bases lining up with TRBD2. The CDR3 extends over 16 amino acids. V trimming: 1 base; J trimming: 4 bases; junction bases outside the gene matches: 4. Germline lookup yields CDR1 SGHDT and CDR2 YYEEEE. The CDR3 loop reads CASSLTSGTGTGELFF. CDR3 nucleotides: TGTGCCAGCAGCTTGACTAGCGGGACAGGCACCGGGGAGCTGTTTTTT. The variable domain in full, completed from reference TRBV5-6 and TRBJ2-2, reads DAGVTQSPTHLIKTRGQQVTLRCSPKSGHDTVSWYQQALGQGPQFIFQYYEEEERQRGNFPDRFSGHQFPNYSSELNVNALLLGDSALYLCASSLTSGTGTGELFFGEGSRLTVL.

This chain joins TRBV2 and TRBJ2-3; D ambiguous. CDR1 is SNHLY and CDR2 is FYNNEI in the germline V gene. Trimming took off 4 bases at V and 0 bases at J, with 8 bases between the two ends. The CDR3 sequence is 14 residues long. The CDR3 nucleotides read TGTGCCAGCAGTGTGGCTTTTAGCACAGATACGCAGTATTTT. It codes for CASSVAFSTDTQYF.

The J gene is TRBJ2-6, the V gene TRBV6-4; D might be TRBD1 (6 bases). The CDR3 is made up of 15 amino acids. CDR1 and CDR2 from the germline V gene are MRHNA and SNTAGT. The V gene lost 8 bases and the J gene lost 4 bases, with 15 bases spanning the gap. The CDR3 DNA reads TGTGCCAGCGGAACAGGGTCATCCGGGGCCAACGTCCTGACTTTC. Residues: CASGTGSSGANVLTF.

The chain has TRBV5-1 and TRBJ1-1; 8 bases map to TRBD1. The length of the CDR3 is 15 residues. J lost 2 bases, V lost 1 base, and 4 bases had no gene match. CDR1 and CDR2 from the germline V gene are SGHRS and YFSETQ. CDR3 sequence: CASSLRTGGNTEAFF. The CDR3 coding sequence is TGCGCCAGCAGCTTGAGAACAGGGGGAAACACTGAAGCTTTCTTT. Based on the CDR3 plus reference TRBV5-1 and TRBJ1-1, the full variable domain is KAGVTQTPRYLIKTRGQQVTLSCSPISGHRSVSWYQQTPGQGLQFLFEYFSETQRNKGNFPGRFSGRQFSNSRSEMNVSTLELGDSALYLCASSLRTGGNTEAFFGQGTRLTVV.

The chain combines TRBV19 with TRBJ2-7, with 7 positions matching TRBD1. Germline V lookup: CDR1 LNHDA, CDR2 SQIVND (reference sequence). The CDR3 is 15 amino acids. V was pared by 3 bases and J by 6 bases, with 11 bases of the junction left unmatched. The CDR3 region has the DNA TGTGCCAGTAGTATCAAAAGAACAGGGGAGAGCGAGCAGTACTTC. Protein sequence: CASSIKRTGESEQYF.

The chain has TRBV7-9 and TRBJ2-3; the D gene is possibly TRBD1 (6 bases). In germline, CDR1 is SEHNR, CDR2 FQNEAQ (reference sequence). The CDR3 has 15 residues. Trimming left V 2 bases short and J 0 bases short, with 9 bases between. The CDR3 DNA sequence: TGTGCCAGCAGCTTAAACGGACAGAGCACAGATACGCAGTATTTT. Translating gives CASSLNGQSTDTQYF.

The chain carries TRBV27 and TRBJ2-7, with D possibly TRBD1 on 6 matching bases. Germline CDR1 MNHEY, CDR2 SMNVEV (reference sequence). The CDR3 runs to 14 residues. V dropped 4 bases and J dropped 7 bases, with 17 bases sitting between them. CDR3 in DNA: TGTGCCAGCAGTTCCTCCGGGACACCCTTGGAGCAGTACTTC. It codes for CASSSSGTPLEQYF.

This chain joins TRBV19 and TRBJ2-7; 7 positions agree with TRBD1. The CDR3 contains 13 residues. The V and J ends lost 7 bases and 4 bases, in that order; junction bases with no gene match: 7. Germline V gene sequence: CDR1 LNHDA, CDR2 SQIVND (reference sequence). For the CDR3, the DNA is TGTGCCAGTATAGGGGGACAGCAATACGAGCAGTACTTC. This gives the protein CASIGGQQYEQYF.

CDR3 protein: CASSLDSPYEQYF. In DNA form, the CDR3 reads TGTGCCAGCAGCTTGGACTCTCCCTACGAGCAGTACTTC. The rearrangement links TRBV11-3 to TRBJ2-7, with D maybe TRBD2 (5 bases). The CDR3 runs 13 residues. The V and J ends lost 3 bases and 2 bases respectively, with 8 bases between them. The germline V gene has CDR1 SGHNT and CDR2 YENEEA. Combining the CDR3 with reference TRBV11-3 and TRBJ2-7 gives the whole variable domain EAGVVQSPRYKIIEKKQPVAFWCNPISGHNTLYWYLQNLGQGPELLIRYENEEAVDDSQLPKDRFSAERLKGVDSTLKIQPAELGDSAVYLCASSLDSPYEQYFGPGTRLTVT.

The rearrangement links TRBV7-2 to TRBJ2-1; possibly TRBD1 for D (7 bases). Trimming cost V 6 bases and J 6 bases, with 15 bases left between them. This CDR3 comprises 14 residues. Germline V gene data show CDR1 as SGHTA and CDR2 as FQGNSA. The CDR3 DNA follows: TGTGCCAGCAGGGCCGGGACAGCGGGCAATGAGCAGTTCTTC. Its protein is CASRAGTAGNEQFF.

This clone was picked up one time. The J gene is TRBJ1-2, the V gene TRBV4-1; the D gene is possibly TRBD1 (5 bases). Deletions cut 4 bases from V and 6 bases from J, with 15 bases between. From germline, CDR1 is MGHRA and CDR2 YSYEKL. The CDR3 is made up of 14 amino acids. CDR3 bases: TGCGCCAGCAGCCCCTTTGCCAGGGCGGATGGCTACACCTTC. Its protein product is CASSPFARADGYTF.

This clone was observed once. The chain carries TRBV30 and TRBJ2-2; TRBD2 aligns across 8 bases. J was trimmed by 2 bases and V by 2 bases; bases with no gene match: 10. The CDR3 is 17 amino acids. Per germline, CDR1 GTSNPN and CDR2 SVGIG (reference sequence). In DNA form, the CDR3 reads TGTGCCTGGAGTAAGGTCGGCGGGAGGACCAACACCGGGGAGCTGTTTTTT. Its translation is CAWSKVGGRTNTGELFF.

J is TRBJ2-7 and V is TRBV5-1, with 7 bases aligning to TRBD1. The CDR3 totals 17 residues. In germline, CDR1 is SGHRS, CDR2 YFSETQ. With 3 bases clipped from V and 0 bases from J, the junction kept 12 bases outside the gene matches. The DNA for the CDR3 is TGCGCCAGCAGCTCCCTACGGACAGGCGGAAGCTCCTACGAGCAGTACTTC. It specifies CASSSLRTGGSSYEQYF.

The chain links TRBV28 to TRBJ2-3, with D uncertain. CDR1 is MDHEN and CDR2 is SYDVKM in the germline V gene. The CDR3 has 11 amino acids. Between the trimmed V and J ends, which lost 4 bases and 5 bases, there was a span of 4 bases. The CDR3 spells CASSSGDTQYF. The CDR3 bases are TGTGCCAGCAGTTCCGGAGATACGCAGTATTTT.

The chain combines TRBV30 with TRBJ1-2; 7 nucleotides align to TRBD1. Germline CDR1 reads GTSNPN; CDR2 reads SVGIG (reference sequence). V was pared by 0 bases and J by 4 bases, with 8 bases of the junction left unmatched. The CDR3 loop spans 15 amino acids. CDR3 residues: CAWSVRETGSYGYTF. Here the CDR3 DNA reads TGTGCCTGGAGTGTTAGAGAGACAGGGTCCTATGGCTACACCTTC.

This chain joins TRBV11-2 and TRBJ2-7, with TRBD2 matching over 10 bases. The V gene end was trimmed by 3 bases and the J gene end by 3 bases; junction bases not matched to a gene: 8. The germline gives CDR1 SGHAT, CDR2 FQNNGV. The CDR3 length is 16 residues. CDR3 in DNA: TGTGCCAGCAGCTTGCTGACTAGCGGGTCTTACTACGAGCAGTACTTC. Translation: CASSLLTSGSYYEQYF.

The chain joins TRBV6-5 to TRBJ2-1; D might be TRBD2 (6 bases). Trimming pared 0 bases from V and 5 bases from J, leaving 14 bases between. Germline assignment: CDR1 MNHEY and CDR2 SVGAGI. The CDR3 consists of 16 residues. The CDR3 sequence: CASSYSGTPTHNEQFF. Written as DNA, the CDR3 is TGTGCCAGCAGTTACTCCGGGACTCCCACCCACAATGAGCAGTTCTTC.

This clone was detected many times. The genes are TRBV7-8 and TRBJ2-3; TRBD2 is a possible D gene (5 bases). CDR1 and CDR2 (germline): SGHVS, FQNEAQ. The length of the CDR3 is 14 residues. V shed 1 base and J shed 4 bases, with 9 bases lying between them. CDR3 nucleotides: TGTGCCAGCAGCTTAGGGGTCGGGGCAGATACGCAGTATTTT. It codes for CASSLGVGADTQYF.

The chain links TRBV13 to TRBJ2-7, with unresolved D. The V gene lost 5 bases and the J gene lost 1 base, with 15 bases spanning the gap. The CDR3 covers 15 residues. CDR1 is PRHDT and CDR2 is FYEKMQ in the germline V gene (reference sequence). CDR3 nucleotide sequence: TGTGCCAGCAGCCGATCTAATGTAGTGTCCTACGAGCAGTACTTC. This gives the protein CASSRSNVVSYEQYF. The complete variable domain, with remaining parts taken from reference TRBV13 and TRBJ2-7, reads AAGVIQSPRHLIKEKRETATLKCYPIPRHDTVYWYQQGPGQDPQFLISFYEKMQSDKGSIPDRFSAQQFSDYHSELNMSSLELGDSALYFCASSRSNVVSYEQYFGPGTRLTVT.

V is TRBV4-1 and J is TRBJ1-4, with a weak D call TRBD1 (5 bases). Germline lookup yields CDR1 MGHRA and CDR2 YSYEKL. This CDR3 region has 13 residues. Deletions cut 1 base from V and 8 bases from J, with 8 bases between. CDR3 loop: CASSQVAGEKLFF. The CDR3 DNA is TGCGCCAGCAGCCAAGTGGCAGGGGAAAAACTGTTTTTT.